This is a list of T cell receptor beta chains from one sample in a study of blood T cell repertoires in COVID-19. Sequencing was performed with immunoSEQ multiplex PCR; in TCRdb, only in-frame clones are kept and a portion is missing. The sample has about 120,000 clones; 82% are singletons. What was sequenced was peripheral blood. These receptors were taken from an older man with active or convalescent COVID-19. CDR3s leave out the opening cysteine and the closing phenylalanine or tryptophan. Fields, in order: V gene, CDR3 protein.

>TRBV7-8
ASSLMAGSGYT
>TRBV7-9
ASSSQDSWNTEAF
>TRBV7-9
ASSSTDRGGNQPQH
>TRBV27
ASSRTGHDSPLH
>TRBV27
ASLRQFNTGELF
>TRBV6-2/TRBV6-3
ASSSARGVDTEAF
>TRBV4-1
ASRDEGGPLYNEQF
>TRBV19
ASSIQQGTNNYGYT
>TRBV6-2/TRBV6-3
ASSRGISGLTGELF
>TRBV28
ASRPGGEKLF
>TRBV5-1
ASSLSSAGVYNEQF
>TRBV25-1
ASRQGGTGELF
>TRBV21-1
ASNCGPSGYEQY
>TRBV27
ASSLLAGGGNEQF
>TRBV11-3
ASSPSSGRGSDTQY
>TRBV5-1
ASSLEGTGVSPLH
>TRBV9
ASRGTGANEQF
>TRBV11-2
ASSLGTGRTEAF
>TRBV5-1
ASSLERGGMDYGYT
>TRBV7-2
ASSLASQNNQPQH
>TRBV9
ASSPLQGSPSGYT
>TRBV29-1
SVAPATNEKLF
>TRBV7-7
ASRKGSGAYTGELF
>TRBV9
ASSVDVKPGNTIY
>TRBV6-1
ASSELGVRTGELF
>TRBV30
AWSVGAGSTEAF
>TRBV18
ASSPHTGGVQF
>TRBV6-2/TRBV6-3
ASSATQVYNSPLH
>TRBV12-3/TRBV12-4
ASSFEVGGGAF
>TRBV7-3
ASSPGTSGGPSYEQY
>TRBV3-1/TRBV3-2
ASSQDGRRNTEAF
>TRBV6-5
ASSYSAGFITGELF
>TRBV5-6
ASSLESYEQY
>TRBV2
ASSHPLIGRTHA
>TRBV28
ASQRTGNYGYT
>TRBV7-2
ASSPGTVSNYGYT
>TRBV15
ATSRGADQPQH
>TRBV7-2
ASSSLAGGRTGANVLT
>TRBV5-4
ASSLGSGGEVGSPLH
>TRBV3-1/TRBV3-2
ASSQPGSSEAF
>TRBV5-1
ASSLEGVQPQH
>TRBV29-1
SGLPRAGLSTDTQY
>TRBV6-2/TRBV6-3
ASSYPRQGAGNQPQH
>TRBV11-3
ASSDRTSNTEAF
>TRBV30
AWSVKVKGQTAPGIH
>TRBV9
ASSMQGLAGVGGELF
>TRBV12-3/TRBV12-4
ASSVGLQETQY
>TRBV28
ASSSPPVGSWGTDTQY
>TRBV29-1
SVEGRGTHNEQF
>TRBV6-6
ASSSGTGSYEQY
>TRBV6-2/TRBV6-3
ASSSEGAKDEQF
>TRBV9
ASSFLAGPNNEQF
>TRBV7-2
ASSYGQTGNTIY
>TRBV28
ASTTLGGVGYT
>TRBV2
AGRGGTGNYGYT